This TCR beta chain emerged from a study of blood T cell repertoires in COVID-19. The junction had 8 bases not matched to a gene; V was cut back by 1 base and J by 4 bases. The length of the CDR3 is 16 residues. Germline CDR1 reads SGHVS; CDR2 reads FQNEAQ. Generated by immunoSEQ multiplex PCR, the TCRdb table keeps only in-frame clones and is missing some. The table records 110,000 to 150,000 clones, about 76% of them present only once. This clone was seen a handful of times. What was sequenced was peripheral blood. The chain employs TRBV7-8 and TRBJ1-2; 8 nucleotides align to TRBD1. This clonotype was obtained from a human donor in a cohort sampled during active COVID-19. The chain's CDR3 is CASSLGRDRIFYGYTF. As DNA, the CDR3 is TGTGCCAGCAGCTTAGGACGGGACAGGATATTCTATGGCTACACCTTC.